This TCR beta chain was retrieved from a study of blood T cells in healthy people across ages. For the second PCR, which ran for about 6 to 12 cycles, a sample-barcoded 5' primer and a J-beta primer mix were used. TCRdb ran MiXCR on the 5' RACE reads and lists one entry per CDR3 protein. The sample includes about 1,400,000 distinct CDR3 sequences, 35% to 45% of them seen just once. The length of the CDR3 is 15 residues. With 0 bases removed from V and 5 bases from J, the gap between germline ends came to 11 bases. Germline CDR1 is SGHRS and CDR2 is YFSETQ. The sequencing sample was made of blood. The chain links TRBV5-1 to TRBJ1-4, with D possibly being TRBD1 (5 bases). The receptor comes from a woman aged 18-30 years in good health. CDR3 protein: CASSLEWGGNEKLFF. CDR3 DNA sequence: TGCGCCAGCAGCTTGGAGTGGGGGGGGAATGAAAAACTGTTTTTT.